This T cell receptor beta chain was observed in a study of early T cells in non-severe SARS-CoV-2 infection. This clonotype was counted only a few times. TCRdb recomputed calls from the 5' RACE reads with MiXCR, one row per CDR3 protein. The sample contains around 100,000 distinct CDR3 sequences, roughly 17% of which appear only once. The receptor's source is an adult who was a healthcare worker with PCR-confirmed SARS-CoV-2 infection or an uninfected control (not recorded which). Sequencing used whole blood.

CDR3 sequence: CSVLQGSEQYF. CDR3 in DNA: TGCAGCGTTCTACAGGGTAGCGAGCAGTACTTC. The chain joins TRBV29-1 to TRBJ2-7; the D gene is possibly TRBD1 (6 bases). Germline assignment: CDR1 SQVTM and CDR2 ANQGSEA. The CDR3 runs to 11 residues. V gave up 5 bases and J gave up 6 bases, with 11 bases separating them.